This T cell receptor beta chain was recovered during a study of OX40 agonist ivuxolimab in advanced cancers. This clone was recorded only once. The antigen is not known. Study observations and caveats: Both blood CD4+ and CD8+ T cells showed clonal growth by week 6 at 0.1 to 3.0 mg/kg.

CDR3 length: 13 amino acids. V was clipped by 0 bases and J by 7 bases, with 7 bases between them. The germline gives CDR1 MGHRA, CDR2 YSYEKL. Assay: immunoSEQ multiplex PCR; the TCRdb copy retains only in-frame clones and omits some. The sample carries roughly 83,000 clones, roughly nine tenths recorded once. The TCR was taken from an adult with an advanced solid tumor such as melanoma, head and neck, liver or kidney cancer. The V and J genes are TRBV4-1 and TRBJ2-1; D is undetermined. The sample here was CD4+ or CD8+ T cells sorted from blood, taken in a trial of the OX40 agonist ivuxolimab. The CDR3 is CASSQDAENEQFF. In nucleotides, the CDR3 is TGCGCCAGCAGCCAAGACGCAGAAAATGAGCAGTTCTTC.